In this sample, the clone carrying this TCR beta chain is medium-sized. Its antigen is unknown. With the library built for alpha chains, this beta chain is off target and its frequency is not meaningful. TCRdb reanalysed the 5' RACE reads using MiXCR and keeps one entry per CDR3 protein. Of about 13,000 distinct CDR3 sequences detected, less than 6.5% appear once; the ten largest clones hold around 10%. CDR3 length: 14 residues. Germline-derived CDR1 and CDR2 are MGHRA and YSYEKL. Trimming cost V 4 bases and J 10 bases; bases outside gene matches: 5. These data originate in a study of spatial heterogeneity in lung cancer. On the study more broadly: Across the raw uncorrected reads, a unique TCR and UMI combination was observed, on average, more than ten times. Study-level points and caveats: Counts of expanded intratumoral alpha and beta TCRs tracked tumor mutation counts. Ubiquitous and regional nonsynonymous mutations were tracked by counts of ubiquitous and regional expanded TCRs, respectively.

Time point defined: sample taken at primary tumor resection. Samples came from 70 to 80 TRACERx patients with untreated early-stage lung cancer. TCRs were sequenced from unsorted whole RNA of tumor, nontumor lung or PBMC. The clonotype was recovered from a female donor with early-stage non-small cell lung cancer. Material: lung tumor tissue, obtained at surgery. The rearrangement links TRBV4-1 to TRBJ1-6, with 9 bases fitting TRBD1. In nucleotides, the CDR3 is TGCGCCAGCAGCCGGACAGGGGTCGGGTCACCCCTCCACTTT. This translates into CASSRTGVGSPLHF.